The 9 T cell receptor beta chains presented below share a single source sample, sequenced in a study of early T cells in non-severe SARS-CoV-2 infection. TCRdb re-called the 5' RACE reads with MiXCR, one entry per CDR3 protein. Here the sample spans about 39,000 distinct CDR3 sequences, 5.5% to 7% being singletons. The sequences come from whole blood, collected at baseline. These receptors came from an adult who was a healthcare worker with PCR-confirmed SARS-CoV-2 infection or an uninfected control (not recorded which).

This clonotype showed up many times. The chain joins TRBV7-9 to TRBJ2-7; D remains unclear. The CDR3 totals 14 residues. Trimming took off 5 bases at V and 6 bases at J, with 17 bases between the two ends. Per the germline V gene, CDR1 is SEHNR and CDR2 is FQNEAQ (reference sequence). The CDR3 DNA reads TGTGCCAGCAGCCGGGCCGACGGAATATTCGAGCAGTACTTC. As protein: CASSRADGIFEQYF.

Many counts were recorded for this clonotype. The DNA for the CDR3 is TGCAGTGCTAGTCCTCTGGGCCCATCCGGGAATGAGCAGTTCTTC. Its translation: CSASPLGPSGNEQFF. The V call is TRBV20-1, the J call TRBJ2-1; D is undetermined. The CDR3 is 15 amino acids. V was pared by 3 bases and J by 7 bases, with 19 bases between. Germline V gene lookup returns CDR1 DFQATT and CDR2 SNEGSKA (reference sequence).

This clonotype appeared many times. The chain employs TRBV9 and TRBJ2-1, with 11 positions matching TRBD2. The CDR3 is 15 amino acids. The germline V gene has CDR1 SGDLS and CDR2 YYNGEE. The V and J ends lost 1 base and 5 bases, in that order; junction bases with no gene match: 2. In DNA, the CDR3 is TGTGCCAGCAGCGTATTAGCGGGGGGGCACAATGAGCAGTTCTTC. This gives the protein CASSVLAGGHNEQFF.

This clonotype appeared many times. The J gene is TRBJ1-6, the V gene TRBV5-5; 9 bases map to TRBD1. With 5 bases clipped from V and 10 bases from J, the junction kept 13 bases outside the gene matches. Per germline, CDR1 SGHKS and CDR2 YYEKEE (reference sequence). There are 16 residues in the CDR3. CDR3 sequence reads: CASSTDSRQGGSPLHF. CDR3 DNA: TGTGCCAGCAGTACCGATTCCAGACAGGGGGGATCACCCCTCCACTTT. The variable domain in full, completed from reference TRBV5-5 and TRBJ1-6, reads DAGVTQSPTHLIKTRGQQVTLRCSPISGHKSVSWYQQVLGQGPQFIFQYYEKEERGRGNFPDRFSARQFPNYSSELNVNALLLGDSALYLCASSTDSRQGGSPLHFGNGTRLTVT.

The J gene is TRBJ2-7, the V gene TRBV6-1; 8 bases map to TRBD1. The CDR3 contains 13 residues. After removal of 2 bases from V and 7 bases from J, the junction contained 4 bases not matched to a gene. The germline CDR1 and CDR2 sequences are MNHNS and SASEGT. Written as DNA, the CDR3 is TGTGCCAGCAGTGAACAGGGGGCGGAAGAGCAGTACTTC. Amino acids: CASSEQGAEEQYF.

The CDR3 DNA follows: TGTGCCAGCGGGGCTAGCGGGGCCCGCACCGGGGAGCTGTTTTTT. This codes for CASGASGARTGELFF. V gene TRBV11-2 combines with J gene TRBJ2-2; 9 bases align to TRBD2. The trim removed 8 bases at V and 4 bases at J, leaving 8 bases unmatched. Per germline, CDR1 SGHAT and CDR2 FQNNGV. The CDR3 runs to 15 residues.

This clonotype was picked up many times. J is TRBJ2-2 and V is TRBV5-1; D unclear. CDR3 size: 15 residues. V was clipped by 5 bases and J by 2 bases, with 13 bases between them. The germline V gene encodes CDR1 SGHRS and CDR2 YFSETQ. The CDR3 bases are TGCGCCAGCAGGCCTGGGCGACGAAACACCGGGGAGCTGTTTTTT. As protein: CASRPGRRNTGELFF.

This clonotype was picked up many times. The chain joins TRBV14 to TRBJ2-3; TRBD2 matches 7 bases. Losses at the gene ends were 9 bases for V and 1 base for J; bases not matched to a gene: 7. Germline V gene sequence: CDR1 SGHDN, CDR2 FVKESK. The CDR3 consists of 14 residues. The CDR3 reads CARRDLAGTDTQYF. As DNA, the CDR3 is TGTGCCAGACGGGACCTAGCGGGCACAGATACGCAGTATTTT. The full variable domain, its missing parts supplied by reference TRBV14 and TRBJ2-3, is EAGVTQFPSHSVIEKGQTVTLRCDPISGHDNLYWYRRVMGKEIKFLLHFVKESKQDESGMPNNRFLAERTGGTYSTLKVQPAELEDSGVYFCARRDLAGTDTQYFGPGTRLTVL.

This clonotype was detected ten times or more. The V call is TRBV6-6, the J call TRBJ1-2; 12 bases map to TRBD1. From germline, CDR1 is MNHNY and CDR2 SVGAGI (reference sequence). With V trimmed by 6 bases and J by 8 bases, 7 bases remained unmatched. The CDR3 is 14 residues long. In DNA, the CDR3 is TGTGCCAGCAGCACGGGACAGGGGGCGAGAGGCTACACCTTC. Translating it yields CASSTGQGARGYTF.